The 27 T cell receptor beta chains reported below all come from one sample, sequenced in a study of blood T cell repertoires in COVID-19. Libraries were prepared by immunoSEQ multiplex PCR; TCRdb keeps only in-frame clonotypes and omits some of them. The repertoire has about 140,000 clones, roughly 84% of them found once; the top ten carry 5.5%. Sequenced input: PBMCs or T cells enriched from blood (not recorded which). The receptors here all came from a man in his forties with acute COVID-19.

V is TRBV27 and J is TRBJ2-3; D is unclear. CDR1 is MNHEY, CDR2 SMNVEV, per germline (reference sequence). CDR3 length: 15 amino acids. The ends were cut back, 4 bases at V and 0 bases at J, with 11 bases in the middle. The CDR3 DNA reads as TGTGCCAGCAGTTACCTACCCGCTAGCACAGATACGCAGTATTTT. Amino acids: CASSYLPASTDTQYF.

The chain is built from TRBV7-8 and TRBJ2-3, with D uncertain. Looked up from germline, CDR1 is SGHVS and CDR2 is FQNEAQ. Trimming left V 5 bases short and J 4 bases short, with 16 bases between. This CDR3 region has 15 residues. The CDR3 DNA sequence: TGTGCCAGCAGCCCAGAGGTCTACCTACCAGATACGCAGTATTTT. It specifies CASSPEVYLPDTQYF.

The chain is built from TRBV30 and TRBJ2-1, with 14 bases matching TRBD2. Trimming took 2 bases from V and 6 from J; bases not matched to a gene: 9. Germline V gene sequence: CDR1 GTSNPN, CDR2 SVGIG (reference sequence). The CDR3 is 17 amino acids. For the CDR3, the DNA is TGTGCCTGGAGTCCGACTAGCGGGAGGGCCGAGGTCAATGAGCAGTTCTTC. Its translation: CAWSPTSGRAEVNEQFF.

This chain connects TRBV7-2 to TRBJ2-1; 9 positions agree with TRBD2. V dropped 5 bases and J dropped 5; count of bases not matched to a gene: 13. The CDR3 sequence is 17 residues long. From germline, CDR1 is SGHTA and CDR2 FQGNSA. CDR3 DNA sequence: TGTGCCAGCAGCACACGACGCGGGGGGGCAATTGACAATGAGCAGTTCTTC. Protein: CASSTRRGGAIDNEQFF.

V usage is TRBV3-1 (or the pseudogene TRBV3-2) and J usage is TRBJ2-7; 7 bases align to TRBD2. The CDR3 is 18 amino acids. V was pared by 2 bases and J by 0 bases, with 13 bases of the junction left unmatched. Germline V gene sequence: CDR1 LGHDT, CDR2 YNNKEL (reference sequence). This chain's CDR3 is CASSQQGLAEPLSYEQYF. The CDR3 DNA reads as TGTGCCAGCAGCCAACAAGGTCTAGCGGAGCCACTCTCCTACGAGCAGTACTTC.

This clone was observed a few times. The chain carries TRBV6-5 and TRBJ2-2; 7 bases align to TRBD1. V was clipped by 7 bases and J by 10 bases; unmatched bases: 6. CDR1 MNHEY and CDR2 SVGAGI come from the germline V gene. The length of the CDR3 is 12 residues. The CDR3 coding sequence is TGTGCCAGCACCCGACAGGGTCAGGAGCTGTTTTTT. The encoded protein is CASTRQGQELFF.

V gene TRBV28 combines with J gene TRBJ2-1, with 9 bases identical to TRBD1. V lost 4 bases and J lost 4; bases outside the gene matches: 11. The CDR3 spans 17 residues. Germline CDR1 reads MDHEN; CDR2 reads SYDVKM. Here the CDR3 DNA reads TGTGCCAGCAGTTCCCAGGGGGGGACAGGGAAATACAATGAGCAGTTCTTC. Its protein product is CASSSQGGTGKYNEQFF.

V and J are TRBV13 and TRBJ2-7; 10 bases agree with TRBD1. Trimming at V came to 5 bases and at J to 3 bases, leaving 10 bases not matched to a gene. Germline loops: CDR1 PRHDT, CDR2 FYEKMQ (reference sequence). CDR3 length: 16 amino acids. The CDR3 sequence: CASSPSGQGEIYEQYF. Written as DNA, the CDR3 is TGTGCCAGCAGCCCCTCCGGACAGGGGGAGATCTACGAGCAGTACTTC.

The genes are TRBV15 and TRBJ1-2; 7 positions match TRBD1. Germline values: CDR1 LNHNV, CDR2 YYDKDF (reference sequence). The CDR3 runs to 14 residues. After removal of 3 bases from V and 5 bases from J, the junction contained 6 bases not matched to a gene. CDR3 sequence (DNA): TGTGCCACCAGCAGGGCGGCACAGGGGTATGGCTACACCTTC. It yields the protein CATSRAAQGYGYTF.

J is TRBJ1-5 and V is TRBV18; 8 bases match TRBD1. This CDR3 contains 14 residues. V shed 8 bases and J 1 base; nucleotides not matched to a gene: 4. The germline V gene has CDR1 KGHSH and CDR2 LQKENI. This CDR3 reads CASTGDRSNQPQHF. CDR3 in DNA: TGTGCCAGCACCGGGGACAGGAGCAATCAGCCCCAGCATTTT.

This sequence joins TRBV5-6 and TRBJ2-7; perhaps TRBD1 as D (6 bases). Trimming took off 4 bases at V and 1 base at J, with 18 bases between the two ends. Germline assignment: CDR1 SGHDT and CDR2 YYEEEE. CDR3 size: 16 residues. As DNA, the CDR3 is TGTGCCAGCAGCCCTGCCGGACAGAGACCTTCCTACGAGCAGTACTTC. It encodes CASSPAGQRPSYEQYF.

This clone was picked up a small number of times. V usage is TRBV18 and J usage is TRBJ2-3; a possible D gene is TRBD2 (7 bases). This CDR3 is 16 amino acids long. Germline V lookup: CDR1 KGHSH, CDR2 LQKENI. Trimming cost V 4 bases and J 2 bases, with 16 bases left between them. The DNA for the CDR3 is TGTGCCAGCTCACTAGGGGCGGCGGGGGCCACAGATACGCAGTATTTT. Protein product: CASSLGAAGATDTQYF.

The CDR3 DNA reads as TGTGCCAGCAGCGTGGTGGCTCAAGATACGCAGTATTTT. It specifies CASSVVAQDTQYF. The V gene is TRBV9, the J gene TRBJ2-3; D remains ambiguous. The V end lost 2 bases, the J end lost 5 bases, and 9 bases lay between the germline ends. Germline CDR1 and CDR2: SGDLS and YYNGEE. This CDR3 is 13 amino acids long.

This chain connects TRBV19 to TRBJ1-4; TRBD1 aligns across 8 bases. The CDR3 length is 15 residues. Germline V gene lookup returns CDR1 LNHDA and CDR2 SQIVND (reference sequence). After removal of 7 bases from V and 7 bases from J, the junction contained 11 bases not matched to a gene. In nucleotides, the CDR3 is TGTGCCAGTACTCGAACGACAGGGGTGATTGAAAAACTGTTTTTT. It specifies CASTRTTGVIEKLFF.

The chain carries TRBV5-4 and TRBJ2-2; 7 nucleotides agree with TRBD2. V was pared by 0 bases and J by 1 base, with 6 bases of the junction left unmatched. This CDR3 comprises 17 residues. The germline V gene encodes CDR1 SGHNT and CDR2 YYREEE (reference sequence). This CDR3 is CASSLGRGSGNTGELFF. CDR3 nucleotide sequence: TGTGCCAGCAGCTTGGGACGCGGGAGTGGGAACACCGGGGAGCTGTTTTTT.

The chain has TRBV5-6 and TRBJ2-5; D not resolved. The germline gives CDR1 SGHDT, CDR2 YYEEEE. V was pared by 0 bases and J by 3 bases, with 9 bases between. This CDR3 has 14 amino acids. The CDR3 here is CASSLGPHKETQYF. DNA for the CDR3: TGTGCCAGCAGCTTGGGGCCCCACAAAGAGACCCAGTACTTC.

The CDR3 sequence is CASSLTGAYNEQFF. CDR3 nucleotide sequence: TGTGCCAGCAGTTTAACCGGGGCCTACAATGAGCAGTTCTTC. This chain links TRBV27 with TRBJ2-1, with D possibly TRBD2 on 5 matching bases. The CDR3 sequence is 14 residues long. V lost 2 bases to trimming and J lost 2 bases, with 7 bases between them. The germline CDR1 and CDR2 sequences are MNHEY and SMNVEV (reference sequence).

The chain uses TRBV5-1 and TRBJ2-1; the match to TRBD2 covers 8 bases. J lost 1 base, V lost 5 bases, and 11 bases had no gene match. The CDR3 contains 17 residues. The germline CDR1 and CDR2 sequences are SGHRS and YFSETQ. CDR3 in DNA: TGCGCCAGCAGTAGCCCTTTGGGACTAGGTTCCTACAATGAGCAGTTCTTC. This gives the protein CASSSPLGLGSYNEQFF.

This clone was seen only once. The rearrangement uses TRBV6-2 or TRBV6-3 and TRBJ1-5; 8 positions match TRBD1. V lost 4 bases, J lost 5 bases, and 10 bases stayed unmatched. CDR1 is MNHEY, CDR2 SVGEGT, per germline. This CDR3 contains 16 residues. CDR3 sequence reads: CASSFRGQAEDQPQHF. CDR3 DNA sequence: TGTGCCAGCAGTTTCAGGGGACAGGCCGAGGATCAGCCCCAGCATTTT.

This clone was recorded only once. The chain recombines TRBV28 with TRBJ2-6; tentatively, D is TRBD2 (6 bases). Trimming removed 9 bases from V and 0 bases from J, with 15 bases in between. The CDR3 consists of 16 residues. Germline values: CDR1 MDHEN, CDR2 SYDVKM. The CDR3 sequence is CASRRAGSSGANVLTF. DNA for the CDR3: TGTGCCAGTCGAAGGGCGGGGAGCTCTGGGGCCAACGTCCTGACTTTC.

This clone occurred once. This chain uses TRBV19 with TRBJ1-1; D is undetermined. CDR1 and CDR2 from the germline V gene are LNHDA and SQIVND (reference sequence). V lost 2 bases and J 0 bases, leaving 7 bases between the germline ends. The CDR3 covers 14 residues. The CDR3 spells CASSIMALNTEAFF. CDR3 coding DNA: TGTGCCAGTAGTATAATGGCACTGAACACTGAAGCTTTCTTT. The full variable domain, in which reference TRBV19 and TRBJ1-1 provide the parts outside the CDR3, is DGGITQSPKYLFRKEGQNVTLSCEQNLNHDAMYWYRQDPGQGLRLIYYSQIVNDFQKGDIAEGYSVSREKKESFPLTVTSAQKNPTAFYLCASSIMALNTEAFFGQGTRLTVV.

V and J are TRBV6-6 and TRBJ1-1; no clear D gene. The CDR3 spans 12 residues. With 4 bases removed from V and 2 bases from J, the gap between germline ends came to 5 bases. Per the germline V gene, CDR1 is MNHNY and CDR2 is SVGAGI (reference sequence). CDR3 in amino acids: CASSSGNTEAFF. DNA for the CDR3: TGTGCCAGCAGTTCGGGTAACACTGAAGCTTTCTTT.

CDR3 residues: CASSQDNGEGGYEQYF. The CDR3 DNA reads TGCGCCAGCAGCCAAGATAATGGGGAGGGAGGCTACGAGCAGTACTTC. The rearrangement links TRBV4-1 to TRBJ2-7; 7 nucleotides line up with TRBD2. Trimming took 0 bases from V and 3 from J; bases not matched to a gene: 8. CDR1 and CDR2 from the germline V gene are MGHRA and YSYEKL. The CDR3 totals 16 residues.

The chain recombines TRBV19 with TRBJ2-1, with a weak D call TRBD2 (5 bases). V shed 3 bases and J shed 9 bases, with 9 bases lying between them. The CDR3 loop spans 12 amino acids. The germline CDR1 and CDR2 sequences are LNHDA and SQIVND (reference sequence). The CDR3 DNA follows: TGTGCCAGTAGTATGGGTAGCGTTGAGCAGTTCTTC. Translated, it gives CASSMGSVEQFF.

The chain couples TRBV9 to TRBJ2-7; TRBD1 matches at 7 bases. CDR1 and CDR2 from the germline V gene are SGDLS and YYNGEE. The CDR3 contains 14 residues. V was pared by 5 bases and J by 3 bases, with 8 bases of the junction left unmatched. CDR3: CASSPRNRGYEQYF. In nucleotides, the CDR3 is TGTGCCAGCAGTCCCCGAAACAGGGGCTACGAGCAGTACTTC.

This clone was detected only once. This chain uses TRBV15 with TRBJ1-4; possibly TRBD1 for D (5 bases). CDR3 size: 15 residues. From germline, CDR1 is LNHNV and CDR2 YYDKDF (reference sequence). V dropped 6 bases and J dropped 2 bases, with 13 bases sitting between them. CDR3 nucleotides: TGTGCCACCAGAGACCAGGGAGGCACTAATGAAAAACTGTTTTTT. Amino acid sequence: CATRDQGGTNEKLFF.

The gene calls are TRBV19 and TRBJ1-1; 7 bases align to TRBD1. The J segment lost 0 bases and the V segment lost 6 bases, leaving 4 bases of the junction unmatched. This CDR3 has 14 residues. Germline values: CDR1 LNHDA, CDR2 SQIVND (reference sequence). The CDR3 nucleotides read TGTGCCAGTAGGCTACAGGGGATGAACACTGAAGCTTTCTTT. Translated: CASRLQGMNTEAFF.